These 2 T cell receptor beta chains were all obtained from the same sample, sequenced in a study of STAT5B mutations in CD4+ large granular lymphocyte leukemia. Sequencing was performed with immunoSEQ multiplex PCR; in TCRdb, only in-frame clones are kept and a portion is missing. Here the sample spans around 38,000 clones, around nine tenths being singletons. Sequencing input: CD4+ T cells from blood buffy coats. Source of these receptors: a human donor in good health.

This CDR3 is CASSFYRGEEQYF. The CDR3 DNA sequence: TGCGCCAGCAGCTTTTACAGGGGCGAAGAGCAGTACTTC. The chain combines TRBV5-1 with TRBJ2-7; the match to TRBD1 covers 7 bases. The V segment lost 2 bases and the J segment 7 bases; nucleotides outside the gene matches: 6. Per the germline V gene, CDR1 is SGHRS and CDR2 is YFSETQ. This CDR3 is 13 amino acids long. Full variable domain (missing parts from reference TRBV5-1 and TRBJ2-7): KAGVTQTPRYLIKTRGQQVTLSCSPISGHRSVSWYQQTPGQGLQFLFEYFSETQRNKGNFPGRFSGRQFSNSRSEMNVSTLELGDSALYLCASSFYRGEEQYFGPGTRLTVT.

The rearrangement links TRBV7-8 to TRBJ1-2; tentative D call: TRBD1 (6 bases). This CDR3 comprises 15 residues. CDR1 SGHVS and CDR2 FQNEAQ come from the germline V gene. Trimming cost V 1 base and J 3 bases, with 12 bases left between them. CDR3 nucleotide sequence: TGTGCCAGCAGCTTAGGGTCAGGGGACTACTATGGCTACACCTTC. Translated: CASSLGSGDYYGYTF.